These 17 T cell receptor beta chains were sequenced from one sample in a study of cytomegalovirus exposure and HLA in healthy donors. PCR primers comprised 60 Vbeta and 13 Jbeta primers. The table came from immunoSEQ multiplex PCR; TCRdb's copy has only in-frame clones and leaves some out. The table has around 300,000 clones, roughly two thirds seen once. The sequencing input was PBMCs. All receptors derive from a female donor in good health and CMV-seronegative.

The chain combines TRBV18 with TRBJ1-3, with 8 positions matching TRBD1. The germline V gene has CDR1 KGHSH and CDR2 LQKENI. After removal of 1 base from V and 4 bases from J, the junction contained 6 bases not matched to a gene. The CDR3 has 16 amino acids. CDR3 sequence: CASSPLRDRMGNTIYF. The DNA for the CDR3 is TGTGCCAGCTCACCACTTCGGGACAGGATGGGAAACACCATATATTTT.

The gene calls are TRBV28 and TRBJ2-3; 13 bases are a match to TRBD2. The CDR3 is 18 amino acids. The ends lost 1 base at V and 5 bases at J; junction bases unmatched: 9. Germline lookup yields CDR1 MDHEN and CDR2 SYDVKM. This chain's CDR3 is CASSLSLTSGRVGDTQYF. The DNA for the CDR3 is TGTGCCAGCAGTTTATCCTTAACTAGCGGGAGGGTAGGAGATACGCAGTATTTT.

The chain employs TRBV9 and TRBJ2-3; D is possibly TRBD2 (5 bases). CDR1 is SGDLS and CDR2 is YYNGEE in the germline V gene. This CDR3 is 16 amino acids long. The V gene lost 0 bases and the J gene lost 6 bases, with 17 bases spanning the gap. CDR3 protein: CASSVAVTGLVDTQYF. In DNA form, the CDR3 reads TGTGCCAGCAGCGTAGCTGTTACGGGATTGGTGGATACGCAGTATTTT.

The chain has TRBV6-5 and TRBJ2-5; D not resolved. This CDR3 region has 15 residues. Germline V lookup: CDR1 MNHEY, CDR2 SVGAGI. V shed 0 bases and J shed 3 bases, with 11 bases lying between them. CDR3 loop: CASSYSRSVKETQYF. The CDR3 DNA is TGTGCCAGCAGTTACTCGAGATCCGTAAAAGAGACCCAGTACTTC.

In this sample, this clone turned up a few times. CDR3 coding DNA: TGTGCCAGCAGCGCGTCTAGACTAGCCTACACAGATACGCAGTATTTT. This sequence encodes CASSASRLAYTDTQYF. The V call is TRBV13, the J call TRBJ2-3; the match to TRBD2 covers 7 bases. The CDR3 covers 16 residues. Germline values: CDR1 PRHDT, CDR2 FYEKMQ (reference sequence). Trimming removed 5 bases from V and 2 bases from J; junction bases left unmatched: 10.

This clone was found a few times. The chain recombines TRBV5-1 with TRBJ1-1, with D uncertain. The V gene lost 2 bases and the J gene lost 2 bases, with 10 bases spanning the gap. The CDR3 totals 14 residues. CDR1 and CDR2 (germline): SGHRS, YFSETQ. CDR3 sequence (DNA): TGCGCCAGCAGCTTAGGACGGGGTAACACTGAAGCTTTCTTT. It encodes CASSLGRGNTEAFF.

The chain carries TRBV5-1 and TRBJ2-1; 14 nucleotides align to TRBD2. Germline V gene lookup returns CDR1 SGHRS and CDR2 YFSETQ. V lost 9 bases and J lost 6; bases outside the gene matches: 5. The CDR3 consists of 14 residues. The CDR3 DNA sequence: TGCGCCACCCGACTAGCGGGAGGGTTCAATGAGCAGTTCTTC. Protein sequence: CATRLAGGFNEQFF.

The chain recombines TRBV5-1 with TRBJ1-5, with D tentatively TRBD1 (6 bases). V dropped 3 bases and J dropped 4 bases, with 14 bases sitting between them. Germline CDR1 SGHRS, CDR2 YFSETQ. The CDR3 sequence is 15 residues long. The CDR3 DNA reads TGCGCCAGCAGCTCAGACGGACAGCCAAATCAGCCCCAGCATTTT. This gives the protein CASSSDGQPNQPQHF.

The chain recombines TRBV27 with TRBJ2-5; D uncertain. The better agreement between TRBJ2-7 and the DNA end casts doubt on the J call. Germline CDR1 reads MNHEY; CDR2 reads SMNVEV (reference sequence). CDR3 length equals 15 residues. The CDR3 DNA reads as TGTGCCAGCAAAAGGTCTAGGAGTCAGAGCTACGAGCAGTACTTC. Its translation: CASKRSRSQSYEQYF.

On this clone itself: The junction departs from germline at one end; a sequencing error may be responsible. The CDR3, as DNA: TGTTCCAGCAGCTTCGCCCCCTTAACTAGCGGGAGCTACGAGCAGTACTTC. Protein product: CSSSFAPLTSGSYEQYF. The chain joins TRBV7-9 to TRBJ2-7; 11 bases match TRBD2. The germline V gene encodes CDR1 SEHNR and CDR2 FQNEAQ (reference sequence). The CDR3 covers 17 residues.

The chain combines TRBV6-1 with TRBJ2-2; D perhaps matches TRBD2 (5 bases). The CDR3 extends over 14 amino acids. Per the germline V gene, CDR1 is MNHNS and CDR2 is SASEGT. Trimming cost V 10 bases and J 5 bases, with 17 bases left between them. CDR3 sequence: CAITRVGITGELFF. For the CDR3, the DNA is TGTGCCATTACGAGGGTTGGGATTACCGGGGAGCTGTTTTTT.

This rearrangement joins TRBV5-6 to TRBJ2-7; TRBD2 agrees at 7 bases. CDR1 SGHDT and CDR2 YYEEEE come from the germline V gene. The CDR3 is 15 residues long. Trimming took 0 bases from V and 5 from J; bases not matched to a gene: 8. The CDR3 DNA reads as TGTGCCAGCAGCTTGGGGCCCGGTCGGGGGGACGAGCAGTACTTC. Amino acid sequence: CASSLGPGRGDEQYF.

This clone showed up just a few times. The chain uses TRBV6-5 and TRBJ1-1; no reliable D call. The germline V gene has CDR1 MNHEY and CDR2 SVGAGI. V lost 5 bases and J lost 0, with 10 bases in between. CDR3 length equals 14 residues. The CDR3 DNA is TGTGCCAGCAGTGTAACGAGCCTGAACACTGAAGCTTTCTTT. Translated, it gives CASSVTSLNTEAFF.

This clone was detected once. The chain combines TRBV5-1 with TRBJ2-2; TRBD2 agrees at 8 bases. Germline V gene lookup returns CDR1 SGHRS and CDR2 YFSETQ. This CDR3 has 14 amino acids. Trimming cost V 4 bases and J 5 bases; bases outside gene matches: 4. CDR3 region: CASSILADTGELFF. The CDR3 DNA is TGCGCCAGCAGCATACTAGCGGATACCGGGGAGCTGTTTTTT.

The chain is built from TRBV6-1 and TRBJ1-1; D not resolved. The CDR3 sequence is 13 residues long. CDR1 is MNHNS and CDR2 is SASEGT in the germline V gene. Trimming took 7 bases from V and 0 from J, leaving 9 bases between them. The DNA of the CDR3 is TGTGCCAGCAAGTATTCGGTGAACACTGAAGCTTTCTTT. This sequence encodes CASKYSVNTEAFF.

The rearrangement joins TRBV27 to TRBJ2-1; D remains unclear. The CDR3 covers 15 residues. V lost 3 bases and J lost 6, with 15 bases in between. The V gene's germline CDR1 is MNHEY and CDR2 SMNVEV (reference sequence). As DNA, the CDR3 is TGTGCCAGCAGTTTCGGGTCGTCGAACTTCAATGAGCAGTTCTTC. This codes for CASSFGSSNFNEQFF.

The chain couples TRBV5-6 to TRBJ1-1, with D possibly TRBD1 on 5 matching bases. V was cut by 4 bases and J by 1 base, with 8 bases left in between. In germline, CDR1 is SGHDT, CDR2 YYEEEE. CDR3 length: 13 amino acids. Here the CDR3 DNA reads TGTGCCAGCAGCCCGGACAAGAACACTGAAGCTTTCTTT. Amino acids: CASSPDKNTEAFF.